Listed here is a single TCR beta chain. As originally analysed: Reference gene primer amplification gave nucleated cell count estimates. Generated by immunoSEQ multiplex PCR, the TCRdb table keeps only in-frame clones and is missing some. The DNA was the basis for D and trimming; V, J and clone size are from that table. The sample lists about 22,000 clones; roughly 88% were seen once. This record belongs to a study of blood T cell repertoires in COVID-19. CDR3 size: 15 residues. Per germline, CDR1 MNHEY and CDR2 SVGAGI. V was cut by 0 bases and J by 5 bases, with 13 bases left in between. The chain couples TRBV6-5 to TRBJ2-5; possible D gene TRBD2, 5 bases. The sequencing sample was made of peripheral blood. The TCR originated in a man at least 80 years old with active or convalescent COVID-19. The CDR3 is CASSYSKEGWETQYF. In DNA form, the CDR3 reads TGTGCCAGCAGTTACTCGAAAGAGGGTTGGGAGACCCAGTACTTC.